The 5 T cell receptor beta chains listed next were all sequenced from one sample in a study of T cell repertoires in cytomegalovirus infection. Each CDR3 protein is one row after TCRdb ran MiXCR on the reads. The data hold about a million distinct CDR3 sequences, with 31% observed a single time. No antigen has been assigned to these receptors. The material sequenced was cultured CD8+ T cells from PBMCs, taken from culture after CMV antigen stimulation. These receptor sequences come from a human donor in good health (CMV status not recorded). Some clones in this sample may be carry-over from other donors' samples.

This clonotype was seen only once. CDR3 DNA sequence: TGTGCCAGCAGCTCGATGACAGGGGCCCTACCTCTTAACTATGGCTACACCTTC. Translating gives CASSSMTGALPLNYGYTF. The V call is TRBV5-5, the J call TRBJ1-2; TRBD1 matches 8 bases. V gave up 3 bases and J gave up 1 base; unmatched junction bases: 14. The germline gives CDR1 SGHKS, CDR2 YYEKEE (reference sequence). The CDR3 spans 18 residues.

The chain links TRBV10-3 to TRBJ2-3, with TRBD1 as a possible D gene (5 bases). Germline V gene lookup returns CDR1 ENHRY and CDR2 SYGVKD. CDR3 size: 15 residues. With 5 bases removed from V and 2 bases from J, the gap between germline ends came to 14 bases. The CDR3 region has the DNA TGTGCCATCAGTCCCCAGGGAACTCACACAGATACGCAGTATTTT. It codes for CAISPQGTHTDTQYF.

The rearrangement uses TRBV6-5 and TRBJ1-5, with D perhaps matching TRBD1 (6 bases). Germline-derived CDR1 and CDR2 are MNHEY and SVGAGI. Trimming removed 6 bases at V and 7 bases at J, with 19 bases between. The CDR3 runs to 15 residues. DNA for the CDR3: TGTGCCAGCAGCGCTTTTGCGGGGGCCGGGCAGCCCCAGCATTTT. As protein: CASSAFAGAGQPQHF.

This chain connects TRBV6-6 to TRBJ1-4; D is ambiguous. The V and J ends lost 1 base and 4 bases respectively, with 10 bases between them. The CDR3 has 15 amino acids. In germline, CDR1 is MNHNY, CDR2 SVGAGI (reference sequence). CDR3 in DNA: TGTGCCAGCAGTTACTGGCAGGCAAGTAATGAAAAACTGTTTTTT. Translation: CASSYWQASNEKLFF.

This chain uses TRBV4-2 with TRBJ2-2, with TRBD2 identical over 8 bases. The V gene end was trimmed by 0 bases and the J gene end by 5 bases; junction bases not matched to a gene: 8. Germline assignment: CDR1 LGHNA and CDR2 YNFKEQ. The CDR3 extends over 17 amino acids. The CDR3 DNA sequence: TGTGCCAGCAGCCAAGAAGGGGCGGGGGGTTGGACCGGGGAGCTGTTTTTT. Its translation is CASSQEGAGGWTGELFF.